The text below deals with one T cell receptor beta chain. The CDR3 loop spans 17 amino acids. This sample was included in a study of T cell responses to AZD1222 COVID-19 vaccine. The data were produced by immunoSEQ multiplex PCR, yet TCRdb's version contains in-frame clones alone and is incomplete. Seen here are about 140,000 clones, 90% observed once, and the top ten hold roughly 3.2%. The specimen was peripheral blood, collected on day 0 of AZD1222 vaccination. This receptor was identified in an adult in good health. The genes are TRBV21-1 and TRBJ1-5. TRBV21-1 is designated a pseudogene. CDR3: CAGCCGKPKKSNQPQHF. The DNA of the CDR3 is TGTGCCGGATGCTGCGGCAAACCAAAAAAAAGCAATCAGCCCCAGCATTTT.